The 15 T cell receptor beta chains below all came from one sample that was sequenced in a study of breast tumors, draining lymph nodes, adjacent tissues. TCRdb reprocessed the multiplex PCR reads with MiXCR, giving one entry per CDR3 protein. The data show under 350,000 distinct CDR3 sequences, over 30% seen once. Samples came from axillary lymph nodes draining the breast cancer. The sample taken for sequencing was axillary lymph node tissue. The receptors here all came from a female donor with breast cancer. Some clones in this sample may be carry-over from other donors' samples.

Worth noting for this clonotype: A much larger clone sits a single nucleotide away, making a read error possible. The V call is TRBV7-8, the J call TRBJ2-5; 7 nucleotides line up with TRBD1. The CDR3 loop spans 15 amino acids. The V gene's germline CDR1 is SGHVS and CDR2 FQNEAQ. This CDR3 is CASSLGQGRGETQHF. CDR3 coding DNA: TGTGCCAGCAGCTTAGGACAGGGCCGGGGAGAGACCCAGCACTTC. Complete variable domain (other parts from reference TRBV7-8 and TRBJ2-5): GAGVSQSPRYKVAKRGQDVALRCDPISGHVSLFWYQQALGQGPEFLTYFQNEAQLDKSGLPSDRFFAERPEGSVSTLKIQRTQQEDSAVYLCASSLGQGRGETQHFGPGTRLLVL.

As to this clonotype: Since a much larger clone is just one base distant, this may be a read error. The chain links TRBV7-2 to TRBJ2-1; 7 bases line up with TRBD2. The CDR3 runs to 19 residues. Germline lookup yields CDR1 SGHTA and CDR2 FQGNSA. CDR3 in amino acids: CASSYRATLAESSHNEQFF. CDR3 coding DNA: TGTGCCAGCAGCTATAGGGCAACCCTAGCGGAGAGCTCCCACAATGAGCAGTTCTTC.

This clonotype appeared many times. The J gene is TRBJ1-2, the V gene TRBV19, with D unclear. V was clipped by 6 bases and J by 5 bases, with 25 bases between them. The CDR3 length is 17 residues. In germline, CDR1 is LNHDA, CDR2 SQIVND (reference sequence). CDR3 in amino acids: CASRDISTDDGEYGYTF. The DNA of the CDR3 is TGTGCCAGTAGAGATATTTCCACGGACGACGGGGAGTATGGCTACACCTTC.

This clonotype was detected ten times or more. The genes are TRBV4-1 and TRBJ2-7; TRBD1 might be the D (5 bases). This CDR3 comprises 16 residues. Germline V gene sequence: CDR1 MGHRA, CDR2 YSYEKL. Trimming removed 4 bases at V and 0 bases at J, with 16 bases between. The CDR3 loop is CASSPNTVRGSYEQYF. CDR3 in DNA: TGCGCCAGCAGCCCCAACACGGTTAGGGGCTCCTACGAGCAGTACTTC.

This clonotype showed up many times. This rearrangement joins TRBV9 to TRBJ1-3, with D possibly matching TRBD1 (6 bases). The CDR3 runs to 18 residues. V lost 0 bases, J lost 0 bases, and 16 bases lay in between. CDR1 SGDLS and CDR2 YYNGEE come from the germline V gene. The CDR3 DNA reads as TGTGCCAGCAGCGTAGGGGTCTTGGGGGCTTACTCTGGAAACACCATATATTTT. Residues: CASSVGVLGAYSGNTIYF.

In this sample, this clonotype turned up many times. J is TRBJ2-7 and V is TRBV20-1; TRBD1 matches at 9 bases. V trimming: 3 bases; J trimming: 1 base; junction bases outside the gene matches: 4. This CDR3 contains 14 residues. Germline V gene lookup returns CDR1 DFQATT and CDR2 SNEGSKA (reference sequence). This CDR3 is CSARDRGLSYEQYF. In DNA form, the CDR3 reads TGCAGTGCTAGGGACAGGGGATTATCCTACGAGCAGTACTTC.

This clonotype is a singleton in its sample. With a much larger clone just one base away, this may be a read error. V and J are TRBV2 and TRBJ2-1; D perhaps matches TRBD2 (7 bases). Between the trimmed V and J ends, which lost 5 bases and 13 bases, there was a span of 30 bases. In germline, CDR1 is SNHLY, CDR2 FYNNEI. This CDR3 has 17 residues. CDR3: CASSNTRGGASSGHQFF. CDR3 DNA sequence: TGTGCCAGCAGTAACACGAGGGGGGGGGCGAGTAGCGGCCATCAGTTCTTC.

At least ten counts were recorded for this clonotype. The chain combines TRBV7-2 with TRBJ1-2; 8 bases line up with TRBD1. The CDR3 consists of 14 residues. Per the germline V gene, CDR1 is SGHTA and CDR2 is FQGNSA. V was clipped by 2 bases and J by 12 bases; unmatched bases: 11. CDR3 protein: CASSLSAAGGRNTF. The CDR3 DNA sequence: TGTGCCAGCAGCTTAAGTGCGGCAGGGGGCCGGAACACCTTC.

This clonotype was seen at least ten times. This chain uses TRBV6-5 with TRBJ1-5, with TRBD1 matching over 8 bases. Germline V gene lookup returns CDR1 MNHEY and CDR2 SVGAGI. V dropped 0 bases and J dropped 3; count of bases not matched to a gene: 1. This CDR3 contains 15 residues. This CDR3 is CASSYSGQANQPQHF. CDR3 coding DNA: TGTGCCAGCAGTTACTCGGGACAGGCCAATCAGCCCCAGCATTTT.

This clonotype has ten or more counts. The gene calls are TRBV4-2 and TRBJ2-7, with TRBD2 matching over 10 bases. Looked up from germline, CDR1 is LGHNA and CDR2 is YNFKEQ. J gave up 3 bases and V 3 bases, and 8 bases lay outside the gene matches. The CDR3 is made up of 16 amino acids. CDR3 residues: CASSQGRGTSDYEQYF. The CDR3 DNA follows: TGTGCCAGCAGCCAGGGACGGGGGACTAGCGACTACGAGCAGTACTTC.

As concerns this clonotype: A much bigger clone sits one base away, suggesting this may be a read error. The chain is built from TRBV11-2 and TRBJ1-4; D remains unclear. Germline CDR1 SGHAT, CDR2 FQNNGV. The length of the CDR3 is 12 residues. Trimming took off 11 bases at V and 6 bases at J, with 13 bases between the two ends. The CDR3 DNA reads as TGTGCCGGCTCCCCAGCCTATGAAAAACTGTTTTTT. Translated: CAGSPAYEKLFF.

This clonotype has a single count. The chain is built from TRBV19 and TRBJ2-3; 9 bases line up with TRBD2. Germline V gene lookup returns CDR1 LNHDA and CDR2 SQIVND (reference sequence). V was pared by 5 bases and J by 4 bases, with 10 bases of the junction left unmatched. This CDR3 has 16 residues. In DNA form, the CDR3 reads TGTGCCAGTAGTGTCCGCGTAGCGGGAGTCTCAGATACGCAGTATTTT. Protein: CASSVRVAGVSDTQYF. The whole variable domain, filled in from reference TRBV19 and TRBJ2-3, reads DGGITQSPKYLFRKEGQNVTLSCEQNLNHDAMYWYRQDPGQGLRLIYYSQIVNDFQKGDIAEGYSVSREKKESFPLTVTSAQKNPTAFYLCASSVRVAGVSDTQYFGPGTRLTVL.

This clonotype has ten or more counts. The chain combines TRBV11-2 with TRBJ2-1, with D possibly matching TRBD2 (6 bases). CDR3 length equals 14 residues. The V gene lost 5 bases and the J gene lost 6 bases, with 14 bases spanning the gap. CDR1 SGHAT and CDR2 FQNNGV come from the germline V gene. As DNA, the CDR3 is TGTGCCAGCAGCCCACTAAGACTAGTCAATGAGCAGTTCTTC. This gives the protein CASSPLRLVNEQFF.

This clonotype has a handful of counts. CDR3 nucleotide sequence: TGTGCCAGCTCACCACAGGACAGGGTATGGCCCCAGCATTTT. Residues: CASSPQDRVWPQHF. J is TRBJ1-5 and V is TRBV18; 8 nucleotides align to TRBD1. V shed 1 base and J 9 bases; nucleotides not matched to a gene: 5. Germline CDR1 and CDR2: KGHSH and LQKENI. The CDR3 totals 14 residues.

The chain combines TRBV10-3 with TRBJ2-3; 7 nucleotides match TRBD1. V shed 3 bases, J shed 5 bases, and the junction held 14 bases outside the gene matches. CDR3 length: 17 amino acids. Germline V lookup: CDR1 ENHRY, CDR2 SYGVKD. CDR3 residues: CAISESGLTGIRDTQYF. The DNA of the CDR3 is TGTGCCATCAGTGAAAGCGGCTTGACAGGGATTCGAGATACGCAGTATTTT.